This T cell receptor beta chain was found in a study of OX40 agonist ivuxolimab in advanced cancers. Across the whole study: Ivuxolimab, an antibody that agonizes OX40 (CD134), was administered to the patients.

The assay was immunoSEQ multiplex PCR, and TCRdb's table has in-frame clones only and misses some. The profile shows 55,000 to 90,000 clones, just over 85% of them singletons. The CDR3 consists of 15 residues. CDR1 is SGHDT and CDR2 is YYEEEE in the germline V gene. The trim removed 7 bases at V and 1 base at J, leaving 9 bases unmatched. Specimen: CD4+ or CD8+ T cells sorted from blood, collected in a trial of the OX40 agonist ivuxolimab. This chain uses TRBV5-6 with TRBJ2-3; 7 bases agree with TRBD1. The TCR comes from an adult with an advanced solid tumor such as melanoma, head and neck, liver or kidney cancer. The CDR3: CASWFEGAGTDTQYF. The CDR3 nucleotides read TGTGCCAGCTGGTTCGAGGGGGCCGGCACAGATACGCAGTATTTT.